One sample yielded the 5 T cell receptor beta chains listed below, sequenced in a study of blood T cell repertoires in COVID-19. Using immunoSEQ multiplex PCR, the repertoire was profiled, and TCRdb retains in-frame clones only, with some absent. There are just under 60,000 clones in the sample; 65% to 80% occur only once, and more than 9.5% lies in the top ten. What was sequenced was peripheral blood. These TCRs come from a human donor in a cohort sampled during active COVID-19.

The V gene is TRBV27, the J gene TRBJ2-7; the match to TRBD1 covers 8 bases. The junction had 12 bases not matched to a gene; V was cut back by 5 bases and J by 6 bases. Looked up from germline, CDR1 is MNHEY and CDR2 is SMNVEV (reference sequence). This CDR3 is 15 amino acids long. CDR3 sequence reads: CASSLRTGTGSEQYF. CDR3 nucleotide sequence: TGTGCCAGCAGTCTCCGGACAGGGACAGGCTCCGAGCAGTACTTC.

The gene calls are TRBV7-6 and TRBJ1-1; D might be TRBD1 (5 bases). This CDR3 has 13 amino acids. Looked up from germline, CDR1 is SGHVS and CDR2 is FNYEAQ. Trimming removed 5 bases at V and 10 bases at J, with 17 bases between. The CDR3, as DNA: TGTGCCAGCAGCCTGCCGGGGCGGGGGGGAGCTTTCTTT. Its translation: CASSLPGRGGAFF.

The chain links TRBV7-2 to TRBJ2-7, with a possible D match to TRBD1 (7 bases). CDR3 length: 14 amino acids. The V gene's germline CDR1 is SGHTA and CDR2 FQGNSA. The germline V and J ends were trimmed by 2 bases and 6 bases, with 14 bases remaining between them. The CDR3 is CASSLFTGEAEQYF. The CDR3 DNA reads as TGTGCCAGCAGCTTATTCACAGGGGAGGCCGAGCAGTACTTC.

This chain connects TRBV10-1 to TRBJ2-5, with 11 bases aligning to TRBD2. Trimming cost V 2 bases and J 5 bases; bases outside gene matches: 10. This CDR3 contains 17 residues. The germline V gene encodes CDR1 WNHNN and CDR2 SYGVQD (reference sequence). This CDR3 is CASSERVLAGVGETQYF. The DNA for the CDR3 is TGCGCCAGCAGTGAGAGGGTACTAGCGGGAGTCGGGGAGACCCAGTACTTC.

The gene calls are TRBV23-1 and TRBJ1-5; D remains ambiguous. TRBV23-1 is an ORF; its function is uncertain. Between the trimmed V and J ends, which lost 0 bases and 4 bases, there was a span of 13 bases. The CDR3 spans 16 residues. Here the CDR3 reads CASSQSYPGGNQPQHF. In DNA form, the CDR3 reads TGCGCCAGCAGTCAATCATATCCGGGTGGGAATCAGCCCCAGCATTTT.